This T cell receptor (beta chain) was identified in a study of blood T cell repertoires in COVID-19. Study details: Samples of COVID-19 (acute and convalescent) were obtained from the United States, Italy and Spain. Sources were T cells, B-cell-depleted T cells, or PBMCs; the material itself was cDNA or gDNA.

Authors' methods: Counts of nucleated cells, estimated from reference gene primer amplification, were obtained. Produced via immunoSEQ multiplex PCR; TCRdb's table is partial and in-frame only. V and J calls and clone size follow that table, whereas D and trimming were derived from the DNA. The sample includes about 190,000 clones, around 87% of them seen just once. The source material was peripheral blood. The receptor was isolated from a man aged 50-59 years with acute or convalescent COVID-19.

The CDR3 loop reads CASSLGSGFYEQYF. The CDR3 nucleotides read TGTGCCAGCAGCTTAGGTTCGGGGTTTTACGAGCAGTACTTC. The chain couples TRBV7-9 to TRBJ2-7; D might be TRBD2 (5 bases). Germline lookup yields CDR1 SEHNR and CDR2 FQNEAQ (reference sequence). The CDR3 has 14 amino acids. V lost 1 base and J lost 4, with 11 bases in between. The full variable domain, completed using reference TRBV7-9 and TRBJ2-7, is DTGVSQNPRHKITKRGQNVTFRCDPISEHNRLYWYRQTLGQGPEFLTYFQNEAQLEKSRLLSDRFSAERPKGSFSTLEIQRTEQGDSAMYLCASSLGSGFYEQYFGPGTRLTVT.